The T cell receptor beta chain described here comes from a study of blood T cell repertoires in COVID-19. Authors' processing steps: Using reference gene primer amplification, nucleated cell counts were estimated. Profiling relied on immunoSEQ multiplex PCR, and the TCRdb table lists in-frame clones only, not all of them. That table furnishes V, J and clone size, whereas the DNA furnished D and trimming. Of approximately 170,000 clones in the sample, roughly four fifths were seen once. The ends were cut back, 4 bases at V and 4 bases at J, with 10 bases in the middle. The CDR3 is made up of 13 amino acids. CDR1 and CDR2 from the germline V gene are LGHDT and YNNKEL (reference sequence).

Sequencing was done on a sample of peripheral blood. V gene TRBV3-1 (or the pseudogene TRBV3-2) combines with J gene TRBJ1-2; TRBD1 is a possible D gene (5 bases). The TCR comes from a human donor in a cohort sampled during active COVID-19. The CDR3 reads CASSLSTVYGYTF. DNA of the CDR3: TGTGCCAGCAGCCTCTCGACAGTCTATGGCTACACCTTC.